This entry lists 20 T cell receptor beta chains sequenced from one sample in a study of blood T cell repertoires in COVID-19. The protocol was immunoSEQ multiplex PCR, while the TCRdb copy is restricted to in-frame clones and leaves out a portion. The sample holds fewer than 300,000 clones, 70% to 90% seen once. Sequencing was carried out using PBMCs or T cells enriched from blood (not recorded which). Source of these receptors: a woman in her thirties who had recovered from COVID-19.

The chain has TRBV30 and TRBJ1-3; tentatively, D is TRBD1 (6 bases). This CDR3 spans 16 amino acids. Germline assignment: CDR1 GTSNPN and CDR2 SVGIG (reference sequence). V shed 2 bases and J shed 2 bases, with 16 bases lying between them. This CDR3 is CAWSRTGLFAGNTIYF. For the CDR3, the DNA is TGTGCCTGGAGTCGCACAGGGTTATTTGCTGGAAACACCATATATTTT.

The genes are TRBV5-8 and TRBJ1-5; 12 bases are a match to TRBD1. CDR3 size: 16 residues. The V gene's germline CDR1 is SGHTS and CDR2 YDEGEE. With V trimmed by 0 bases and J by 5 bases, 3 bases remained unmatched. The CDR3 DNA reads TGTGCCAGCAGCTTGGTAGGGACAGGGGGCCATCAGCCCCAGCATTTT. The encoded protein is CASSLVGTGGHQPQHF.

The chain links TRBV5-8 to TRBJ1-5, with a possible D match to TRBD1 (5 bases). The ends were cut back, 3 bases at V and 3 bases at J, with 10 bases in the middle. Looked up from germline, CDR1 is SGHTS and CDR2 is YDEGEE. This CDR3 has 14 amino acids. This chain's CDR3 is CASSWRDYNQPQHF. CDR3 nucleotide sequence: TGTGCCAGCAGCTGGCGGGACTACAATCAGCCCCAGCATTTT.

The chain couples TRBV20-1 to TRBJ1-1; 7 bases align to TRBD1. CDR1 and CDR2 (germline): DFQATT, SNEGSKA (reference sequence). Germline trimming cut 6 bases from V and 6 bases from J; bases unmatched to any gene: 4. The CDR3 runs 11 residues. The CDR3: CSASGQPEAFF. The CDR3 region has the DNA TGCAGTGCCTCGGGACAGCCTGAAGCTTTCTTT.

The chain recombines TRBV23-1 with TRBJ2-6, with 11 bases identical to TRBD1. TRBV23-1 qualifies as an ORF whose function is uncertain. The CDR3 is 17 amino acids. V was pared by 4 bases and J by 2 bases, with 4 bases of the junction left unmatched. CDR3 loop: CASSPWTGGPGANVLTF. CDR3 DNA: TGCGCCAGCAGTCCATGGACAGGGGGCCCTGGGGCCAACGTCCTGACTTTC.

V usage is TRBV5-1 and J usage is TRBJ1-1; TRBD1 is a possible D gene (6 bases). There are 15 residues in the CDR3. CDR1 and CDR2 from the germline V gene are SGHRS and YFSETQ. V was trimmed by 1 base and J by 2 bases, leaving 12 bases between them. The CDR3 bases are TGCGCCAGCAGCTTGACACAGGGTGCTAACACTGAAGCTTTCTTT. Translated: CASSLTQGANTEAFF.

The chain is built from TRBV10-3 and TRBJ2-7; 9 bases are shared with TRBD1. CDR1 and CDR2 (germline): ENHRY, SYGVKD. With V trimmed by 7 bases and J by 4 bases, 11 bases remained unmatched. CDR3 length: 15 amino acids. CDR3 in DNA: TGTGCCATCAACTCCGGACAGGGGAAGTCTTACGAGCAGTACTTC. Encoded protein: CAINSGQGKSYEQYF.

The CDR3 region is CASSRAGGLETF. CDR3 coding DNA: TGTGCCAGCAGTCGAGCGGGAGGGCTTGAAACCTTC. V usage is TRBV5-6 and J usage is TRBJ1-2; D ambiguous. V dropped 5 bases and J dropped 14 bases, with 19 bases sitting between them. The germline V gene has CDR1 SGHDT and CDR2 YYEEEE. The CDR3 extends over 12 amino acids.

This rearrangement joins TRBV28 to TRBJ1-3; tentatively, D is TRBD1 (5 bases). CDR1 is MDHEN and CDR2 is SYDVKM in the germline V gene. V shed 8 bases and J shed 0 bases, with 14 bases lying between them. This CDR3 contains 15 residues. This chain's CDR3 is CASSQKGSSGNTIYF. The CDR3 region has the DNA TGTGCCAGCTCCCAAAAGGGGTCCTCTGGAAACACCATATATTTT.

This chain joins TRBV5-1 and TRBJ2-7; TRBD2 matches at 7 bases. This CDR3 contains 16 residues. The germline CDR1 and CDR2 sequences are SGHRS and YFSETQ. V was clipped by 0 bases and J by 1 base; unmatched bases: 7. The CDR3 region has the DNA TGCGCCAGCAGCTTGGAATGGGGCGGGAGTTCCTACGAGCAGTACTTC. It is translated as CASSLEWGGSSYEQYF.

This rearrangement joins TRBV4-1 to TRBJ1-2, with a possible D match to TRBD1 (6 bases). The length of the CDR3 is 15 residues. Germline V gene data show CDR1 as MGHRA and CDR2 as YSYEKL. Trimming took off 2 bases at V and 8 bases at J, with 18 bases between the two ends. CDR3 DNA: TGCGCCAGCAGCCAACCAGGGGTAACCCCGGGAGGCTACACCTTC. It translates to CASSQPGVTPGGYTF.

The chain uses TRBV27 and TRBJ2-2, with 9 bases identical to TRBD2. Germline V gene lookup returns CDR1 MNHEY and CDR2 SMNVEV (reference sequence). Trimming cost V 2 bases and J 6 bases; bases outside gene matches: 4. The length of the CDR3 is 15 residues. CDR3 region: CASSLRLAVAGELFF. The CDR3 DNA reads TGTGCCAGCAGTTTACGACTAGCGGTAGCCGGGGAGCTGTTTTTT.

V gene TRBV7-2 combines with J gene TRBJ1-2; 8 nucleotides match TRBD1. The CDR3 runs to 13 residues. Trimming removed 3 bases from V and 8 bases from J; junction bases left unmatched: 5. Germline V gene lookup returns CDR1 SGHTA and CDR2 FQGNSA. The CDR3, as DNA: TGTGCCAGCAGCTTGACAGGGGAGAACGGCTACACCTTC. Protein: CASSLTGENGYTF.

A few counts support this clone. The gene calls are TRBV7-8 and TRBJ1-4, with 9 bases aligning to TRBD1. V lost 2 bases to trimming and J lost 7 bases; unmatched junction nucleotides: 11. The CDR3 extends over 17 amino acids. Germline V gives CDR1 SGHVS, CDR2 FQNEAQ. This CDR3 is CASSLSGQGFIGEKLFF. For the CDR3, the DNA is TGTGCCAGCAGCTTATCGGGACAGGGATTTATAGGTGAAAAACTGTTTTTT.

The rearrangement links TRBV7-4 to TRBJ1-5; 7 bases map to TRBD1. Germline-derived CDR1 and CDR2 are SGHVT and SQSDAQ. The CDR3 is 19 residues long. Losses at the gene ends were 4 bases for V and 4 bases for J; bases not matched to a gene: 19. CDR3 bases: TGTGCCAGCAGCTCTAGTTGTAGGGCCGGGACAGAAGGAAATCAGCCCCAGCATTTT. Protein: CASSSSCRAGTEGNQPQHF. Complete variable domain (other parts from reference TRBV7-4 and TRBJ1-5): GAGVSQSPRYKVAKRGRDVALRCDSISGHVTLYWYRQTLGQGSEVLTYSQSDAQRDKSGRPSGRFSAERPERSVSTLKIQRTEQGDSAVYLCASSSSCRAGTEGNQPQHFGDGTRLSIL.

This clone was found once. The chain is built from TRBV28 and TRBJ1-2; 8 nucleotides match TRBD1. The V gene end was trimmed by 6 bases and the J gene end by 4 bases; junction bases not matched to a gene: 4. CDR1 and CDR2 (germline): MDHEN, SYDVKM. The CDR3 is 13 residues long. CDR3 nucleotide sequence: TGTGCCAGCAGATTACAGGGGGGCTATGGCTACACCTTC. It encodes CASRLQGGYGYTF.

CDR3 sequence reads: CASSLTTDTGYTF. The CDR3 nucleotides are TGTGCCAGCAGCTTAACCACAGACACTGGCTACACCTTC. The chain is built from TRBV11-2 and TRBJ1-2; the D is unclear. Between the trimmed V and J ends, which lost 2 bases and 7 bases, there was a span of 11 bases. Germline loops: CDR1 SGHAT, CDR2 FQNNGV. CDR3 length equals 13 residues.

The J gene is TRBJ2-4, the V gene TRBV7-2; D perhaps matches TRBD1 (5 bases). The V gene lost 0 bases and the J gene lost 3 bases, with 9 bases spanning the gap. CDR1 and CDR2 (germline): SGHTA, FQGNSA. The CDR3 is made up of 15 amino acids. The CDR3 bases are TGTGCCAGCAGCTTAGCAAGGGGTGGCAAAAACATTCAGTACTTC. Its translation: CASSLARGGKNIQYF.

The V gene is TRBV3-1 (or the pseudogene TRBV3-2), the J gene TRBJ2-2; D perhaps matches TRBD1 (6 bases). CDR1 and CDR2 from the germline V gene are LGHDT and YNNKEL (reference sequence). V dropped 3 bases and J dropped 6 bases, with 17 bases sitting between them. This CDR3 is 16 amino acids long. CDR3 DNA: TGTGCCAGCAGCCAGGGGCAGACAGGTTCGGCCGGGGAGCTGTTTTTT. It encodes CASSQGQTGSAGELFF.

The chain couples TRBV6-4 to TRBJ1-6, with D tentatively TRBD1 (5 bases). Germline V gives CDR1 MRHNA, CDR2 SNTAGT. With 2 bases removed from V and 5 bases from J, the gap between germline ends came to 7 bases. The length of the CDR3 is 14 residues. The CDR3 DNA is TGTGCCAGCAGTGACGGGACTAATAATTCACCCCTCCACTTT. It is translated as CASSDGTNNSPLHF.